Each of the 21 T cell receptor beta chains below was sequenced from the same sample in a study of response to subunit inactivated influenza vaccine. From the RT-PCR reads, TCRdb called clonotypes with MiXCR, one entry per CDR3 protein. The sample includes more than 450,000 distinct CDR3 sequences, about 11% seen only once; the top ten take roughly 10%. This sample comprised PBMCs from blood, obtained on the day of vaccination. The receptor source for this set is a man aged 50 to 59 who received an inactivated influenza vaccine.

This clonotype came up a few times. The CDR3 sequence: CSAKEAFF. The DNA of the CDR3 is TGCAGTGCAAAGGAAGCTTTCTTT. The V gene is TRBV20-1, the J gene TRBJ1-1; D gene ambiguous. CDR1 is DFQATT and CDR2 is SNEGSKA in the germline V gene (reference sequence). CDR3 length equals 8 residues. Trimming took off 6 bases at V and 8 bases at J, with 4 bases between the two ends.

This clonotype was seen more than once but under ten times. Here the CDR3 reads CASTDLGGQGNEQFF. For the CDR3, the DNA is TGTGCCAGCACTGACTTGGGGGGACAAGGCAATGAGCAGTTCTTC. This rearrangement joins TRBV2 to TRBJ2-1; either TRBD1 or TRBD2 may supply D (6 bases each). Germline assignment: CDR1 SNHLY and CDR2 FYNNEI. The CDR3 is made up of 15 amino acids. Trimming removed 7 bases from V and 6 bases from J, with 19 bases in between.

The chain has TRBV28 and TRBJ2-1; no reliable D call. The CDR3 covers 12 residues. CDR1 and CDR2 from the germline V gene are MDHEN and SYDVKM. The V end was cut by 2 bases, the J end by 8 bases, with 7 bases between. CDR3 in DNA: TGTGCCAGCAGTTTAAAACCCTATGAGCAGTTCTTC. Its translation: CASSLKPYEQFF.

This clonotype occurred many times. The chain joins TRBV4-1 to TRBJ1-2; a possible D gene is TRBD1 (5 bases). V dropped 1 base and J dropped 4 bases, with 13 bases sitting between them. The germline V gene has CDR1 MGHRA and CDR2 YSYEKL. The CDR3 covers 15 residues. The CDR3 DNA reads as TGCGCCAGCAGCCAAGGTACGGGACTCGGCTATGGCTACACCTTC. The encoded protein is CASSQGTGLGYGYTF.

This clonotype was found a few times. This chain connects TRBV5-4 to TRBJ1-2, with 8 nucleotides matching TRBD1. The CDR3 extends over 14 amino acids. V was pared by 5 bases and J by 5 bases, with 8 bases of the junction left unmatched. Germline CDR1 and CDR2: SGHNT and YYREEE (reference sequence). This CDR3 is CASRLSGGAYGYTF. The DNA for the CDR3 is TGTGCCAGCAGACTATCAGGGGGCGCGTATGGCTACACCTTC.

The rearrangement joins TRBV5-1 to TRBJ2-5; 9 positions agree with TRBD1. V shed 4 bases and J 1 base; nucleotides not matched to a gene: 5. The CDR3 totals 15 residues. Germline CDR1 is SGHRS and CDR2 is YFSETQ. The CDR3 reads CASSRDRVGQETQYF. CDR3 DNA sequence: TGCGCCAGCAGCCGGGACAGGGTGGGCCAAGAGACCCAGTACTTC.

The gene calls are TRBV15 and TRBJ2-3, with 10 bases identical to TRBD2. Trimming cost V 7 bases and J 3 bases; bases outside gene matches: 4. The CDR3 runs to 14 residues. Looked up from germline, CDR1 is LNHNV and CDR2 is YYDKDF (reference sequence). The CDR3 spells CATTSGRGTDTQYF. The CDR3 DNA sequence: TGTGCCACCACTAGCGGGAGAGGAACAGATACGCAGTATTTT.

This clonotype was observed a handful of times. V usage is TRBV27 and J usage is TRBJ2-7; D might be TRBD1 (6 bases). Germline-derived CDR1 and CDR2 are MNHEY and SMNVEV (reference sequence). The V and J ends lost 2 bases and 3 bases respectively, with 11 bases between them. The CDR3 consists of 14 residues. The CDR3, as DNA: TGTGCCAGCAGTTTACGCAGGGGCAGCTACGAGCAGTACTTC. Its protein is CASSLRRGSYEQYF.

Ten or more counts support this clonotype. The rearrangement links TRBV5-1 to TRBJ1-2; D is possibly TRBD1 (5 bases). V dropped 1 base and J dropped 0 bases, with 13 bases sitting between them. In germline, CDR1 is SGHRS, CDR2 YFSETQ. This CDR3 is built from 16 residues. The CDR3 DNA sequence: TGCGCCAGCAGCTTGAGCCTGGCGACAGCTAACTATGGCTACACCTTC. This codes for CASSLSLATANYGYTF.

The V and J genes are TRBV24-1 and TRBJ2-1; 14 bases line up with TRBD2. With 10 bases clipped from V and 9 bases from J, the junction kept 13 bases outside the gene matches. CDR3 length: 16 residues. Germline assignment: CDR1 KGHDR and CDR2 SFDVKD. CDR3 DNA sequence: TGTGCCACTGGGACTAGCGGGAGAAAAGCGATGCTTGAGCAGTTCTTC. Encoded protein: CATGTSGRKAMLEQFF.

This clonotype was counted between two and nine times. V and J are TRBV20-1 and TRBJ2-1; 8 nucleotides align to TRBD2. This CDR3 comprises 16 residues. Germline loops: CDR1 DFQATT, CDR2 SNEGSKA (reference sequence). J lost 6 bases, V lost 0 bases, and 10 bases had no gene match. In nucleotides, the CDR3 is TGCAGTGCTAGAGATAGCGGGGCTAGATTTCGCAATGAGCAGTTCTTC. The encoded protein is CSARDSGARFRNEQFF.

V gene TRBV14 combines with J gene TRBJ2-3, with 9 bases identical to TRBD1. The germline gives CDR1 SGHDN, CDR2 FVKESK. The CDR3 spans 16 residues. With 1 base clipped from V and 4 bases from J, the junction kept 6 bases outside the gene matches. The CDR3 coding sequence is TGTGCCAGCAGCCAAGGTGACAGGGGGAGAGCAGATACGCAGTATTTT. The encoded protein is CASSQGDRGRADTQYF. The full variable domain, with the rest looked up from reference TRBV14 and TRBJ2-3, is EAGVTQFPSHSVIEKGQTVTLRCDPISGHDNLYWYRRVMGKEIKFLLHFVKESKQDESGMPNNRFLAERTGGTYSTLKVQPAELEDSGVYFCASSQGDRGRADTQYFGPGTRLTVL.

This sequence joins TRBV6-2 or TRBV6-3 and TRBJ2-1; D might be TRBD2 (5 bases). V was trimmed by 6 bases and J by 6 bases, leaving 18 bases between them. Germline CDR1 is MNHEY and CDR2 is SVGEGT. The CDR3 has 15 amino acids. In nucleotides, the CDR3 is TGTGCCAGCAGCAGAAAGCGGATCAATCGCAATGAGCAGTTCTTC. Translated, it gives CASSRKRINRNEQFF.

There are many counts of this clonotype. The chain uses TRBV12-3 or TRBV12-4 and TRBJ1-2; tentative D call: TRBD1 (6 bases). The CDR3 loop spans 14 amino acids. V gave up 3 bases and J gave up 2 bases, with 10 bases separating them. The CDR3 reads CASSFGGQNYGYTF. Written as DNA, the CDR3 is TGTGCCAGCAGTTTCGGGGGACAAAACTATGGCTACACCTTC.

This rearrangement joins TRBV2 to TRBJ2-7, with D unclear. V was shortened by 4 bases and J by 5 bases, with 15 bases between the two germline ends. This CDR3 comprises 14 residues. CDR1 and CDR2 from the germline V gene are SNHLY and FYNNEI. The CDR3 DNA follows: TGTGCCAGCAGTGGGTCGGGCCCTCCCCACGAGCAGTACTTC. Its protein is CASSGSGPPHEQYF.

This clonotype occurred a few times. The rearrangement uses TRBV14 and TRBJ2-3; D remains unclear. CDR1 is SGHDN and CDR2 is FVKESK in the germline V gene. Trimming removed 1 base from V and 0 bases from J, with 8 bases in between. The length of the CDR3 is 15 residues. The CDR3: CASSQVGFSTDTQYF. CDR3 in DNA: TGTGCCAGCAGCCAAGTAGGATTTAGCACAGATACGCAGTATTTT. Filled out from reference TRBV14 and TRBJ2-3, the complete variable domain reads EAGVTQFPSHSVIEKGQTVTLRCDPISGHDNLYWYRRVMGKEIKFLLHFVKESKQDESGMPNNRFLAERTGGTYSTLKVQPAELEDSGVYFCASSQVGFSTDTQYFGPGTRLTVL.

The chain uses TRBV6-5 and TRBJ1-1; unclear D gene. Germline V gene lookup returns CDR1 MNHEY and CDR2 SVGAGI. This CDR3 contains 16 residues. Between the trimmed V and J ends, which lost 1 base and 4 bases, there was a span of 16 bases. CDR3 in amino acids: CASSYYRTRRGTEAFF. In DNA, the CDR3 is TGTGCCAGCAGTTACTACCGGACCCGTCGGGGCACTGAAGCTTTCTTT.

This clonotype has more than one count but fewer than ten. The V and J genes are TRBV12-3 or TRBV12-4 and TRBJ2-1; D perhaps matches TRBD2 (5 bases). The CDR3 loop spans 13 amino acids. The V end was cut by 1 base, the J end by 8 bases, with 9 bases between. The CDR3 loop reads CASSLEGGHEQFF. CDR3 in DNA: TGTGCCAGCAGTTTAGAGGGCGGGCATGAGCAGTTCTTC.

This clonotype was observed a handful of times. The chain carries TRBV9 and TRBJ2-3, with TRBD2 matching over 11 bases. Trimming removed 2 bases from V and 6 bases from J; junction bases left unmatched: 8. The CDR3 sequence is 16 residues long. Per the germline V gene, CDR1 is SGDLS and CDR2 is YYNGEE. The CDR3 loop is CASSVYSGGAFDTQYF. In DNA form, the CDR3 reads TGTGCCAGCAGCGTTTATAGCGGGGGGGCGTTTGATACGCAGTATTTT.

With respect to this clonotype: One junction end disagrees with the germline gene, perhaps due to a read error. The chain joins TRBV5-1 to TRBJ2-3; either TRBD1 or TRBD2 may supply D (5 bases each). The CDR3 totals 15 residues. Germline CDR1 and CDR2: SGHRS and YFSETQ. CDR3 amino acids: CASSIDRPSTGTQYF. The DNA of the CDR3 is TGCGCCAGCAGCATAGACAGACCTAGCACAGGTACGCAGTATTTT.

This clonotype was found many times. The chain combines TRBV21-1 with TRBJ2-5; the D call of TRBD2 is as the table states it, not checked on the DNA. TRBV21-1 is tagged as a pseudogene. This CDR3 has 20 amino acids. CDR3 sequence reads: CASSPPPGASGGRLKETQYF. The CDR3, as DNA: TGTGCCAGCAGCCCCCCCCCTGGGGCTAGCGGGGGACGACTGAAAGAGACCCAGTACTTC.